These T cell receptor beta chains were read from a single sample in a study of long-term antiretroviral therapy in people with HIV. Here immunoSEQ multiplex PCR was the method, and the copy in TCRdb shows in-frame clones only, minus some. This table has under 20,000 clones, 80% appearing once. This specimen consisted of unsorted PBMCs, obtained 0.1 years before starting antiretroviral therapy. These receptors were obtained from a man younger than 30 with HIV. The CDR3 runs from the conserved cysteine through the conserved F or W. D genes are given only for firm matches. Not all rows give a size; the values are once, few, many and, for expanded clones, a class.

>TRBJ1-4|-|TRBD1|TRBV5-1
TGCGCCAGCAGCTTTCAAGGGGGCGCTGGGGAAAAACTGTTTTTT
CASSFQGGAGEKLFF
>TRBJ1-5|-|-|TRBV27
TGTGCCAGCAGTTTGGGTCGCAATCAGCCCCAGCATTTT
CASSLGRNQPQHF
>TRBJ1-2|-|-|TRBV28
TGTGCCACCCAGGGTGTGCGGGGCTACACCTTC
CATQGVRGYTF
>TRBJ2-3|-|-|TRBV11-2
TGTGCCAGCAGTGAGATGTATACGCAGTATTTT
CASSEMYTQYF
>TRBJ2-6|-|-|TRBV19
TGTGCCAGTACCCTAGGGGCAGGGCGGGGTCAAATCTCTGGGGCCAACGTCCTGACTTTC
CASTLGAGRGQISGANVLTF
>TRBJ1-1|-|-|TRBV30
TGTGCCTGGAGTCCCACGCGTGAAGCTTTCTTT
CAWSPTREAFF
>TRBJ2-7|-|-|TRBV2
TGTGCCAGATCGCCAGCGGGACAGAACTACGAGCAGTACTTC
CARSPAGQNYEQYF
>TRBJ2-1|-|-|TRBV28
TGTGCCAGCAGTTTAGACTCGTTGTACAATGAGCAGTTCTTC
CASSLDSLYNEQFF
>TRBJ2-7|-|TRBD1|TRBV5-1
TGCGCCAGCAGCTTGTACCCCCGGGACAGGGGATCCTACGAGCAGTACTTC
CASSLYPRDRGSYEQYF
>TRBJ1-1|-|-|TRBV18
TGTGCCAGCTCCCTGCCGGGGGAGAACACTGAAGCTTTCTTT
CASSLPGENTEAFF
>TRBJ2-3|-|-|TRBV7-3
TGTGCCAGCAGCTTAACCGGAGGGGGGGATACGCAGTATTTT
CASSLTGGGDTQYF
>TRBJ2-1|-|-|TRBV7-8
TGTGCCAGCAGCTTAGGGGGCGGAGCGGTCTCCTACAATGAGCAGTTCTTC
CASSLGGGAVSYNEQFF
>TRBJ2-4|-|-|TRBV7-2
TGTGCCAGCAGCTTAACGGGTAGCATTCAGTACTTC
CASSLTGSIQYF
>TRBJ2-2|-|-|TRBV4-2
TGTGCCAGCAGCCAAGTTGATGGGTCCGGGGAGCTGTTTTTT
CASSQVDGSGELFF
>TRBJ2-1|few|-|TRBV5-8
TGTGCCAGCAGCTTGGTTGGGACAGGATCGACTAGCCCAGTTGCGGGTGAGCAGTTCTTC
CASSLVGTGSTSPVAGEQFF
>TRBJ2-7|-|-|TRBV27
TGTGCCAGCGGAGCTTGGGCAGGGTCCCCCTACGAGCAGTACTTC
CASGAWAGSPYEQYF
>TRBJ1-5|-|-|TRBV5-6
TGTGCCAGCAGCTTGACAGGGAAGAGCAATCAGCCCCAGCATTTT
CASSLTGKSNQPQHF
>TRBJ1-4|-|-|TRBV30
TGTGCCTGGAGGGATAATGAGGGACTGTTTTTT
CAWRDNEGLFF
>TRBJ2-1|-|TRBD2|TRBV7-2
TGTGCCAGCAGCCTCCGACTAGCGGGATACAATGAGCAGTTCTTC
CASSLRLAGYNEQFF
>TRBJ1-4|-|-|TRBV7-9
TGTGCCAGCAGCTTAACAAACAGTCCTAATGAAAAACTGTTTTTT
CASSLTNSPNEKLFF
>TRBJ2-3|-|-|TRBV2
TGTGCCAGCATGTACGCAGATACGCAGTATTTT
CASMYADTQYF
>TRBJ2-7|-|TRBD2|TRBV5-1
TGCGCCAGCAGCTTAACTAGCGGGGTTTGGGAGCAGTACTTC
CASSLTSGVWEQYF
>TRBJ2-5|-|TRBD1|TRBV4-3
TGCGCCAGCAGCGCTCTGACAGGGGAAGAGACCCAGTACTTC
CASSALTGEETQYF
>TRBJ2-1|-|TRBD1|TRBV5-5
TGTGCCAGCAGCCTCGGGACAGACAATGAGCAGTTCTTC
CASSLGTDNEQFF
>TRBJ2-7|-|-|TRBV5-6
TGTGCCAGCAGCTTGTTGTCAAAGAGGGCTCTGTACTTC
CASSLLSKRALYF
>TRBJ1-1|medium-sized|-|TRBV10-3
TGTGCCATCAGTGAGGGGACTACTGAAGCTTTCTTT
CAISEGTTEAFF
>TRBJ2-4|-|-|TRBV11-2
TGTGCCCCTGGGGGGCAGGCTGAAAACATTCAGTACTTC
CAPGGQAENIQYF
>TRBJ1-1|-|-|TRBV4-3
TGCGCCAGCAGCCAAGGAGGAGAGGGACCGGAAGCTTTCTTT
CASSQGGEGPEAFF
>TRBJ2-3|-|-|TRBV7-6
TGTGCCAGCAGCCCGGGGCTAGAAGATACGCAGTATTTT
CASSPGLEDTQYF
>TRBJ2-1|few|TRBD2|TRBV11-2
TGTGCCAGCAGCCTAACTAGCGGCGCCATCTCCTACAATGAGCAGTTCTTC
CASSLTSGAISYNEQFF
>TRBJ2-7|-|-|TRBV18
TGTGCCAGCTCACCCGCCGTCGGACCATCCTCCTACGAGCAGTACTTC
CASSPAVGPSSYEQYF
>TRBJ2-2|-|-|TRBV29-1
TGCAGCGCTGGGGGGGGGCACACCGGGGAGCTGTTTTTT
CSAGGGHTGELFF
>TRBJ2-2|-|-|TRBV5-1
TGCGCCAGCAGCTTGGCCGGTCCGAGGGGCACCGGGGAGCTGTTTTTT
CASSLAGPRGTGELFF
>TRBJ2-7|-|-|TRBV7-2
TGTGCCAGCAGCTTAGCAGGGACCGCCTACGAGCAGTACTTC
CASSLAGTAYEQYF
>TRBJ1-5|-|-|TRBV6-6
TGTGCCAGCAGCCCTCGAAACAATCAGCCCCAGCATTTT
CASSPRNNQPQHF
>TRBJ2-5|-|-|TRBV5-6
TGTGCCAGCAGCTTGGCAGGGCCCGAGACCCAGTACTTC
CASSLAGPETQYF
>TRBJ2-7|-|-|TRBV7-2
TGTGCCAGCAGCTTACTCCCGGGCAGGGTCTACGAGCAGTACTTC
CASSLLPGRVYEQYF
>TRBJ2-7|-|-|TRBV11-2
TGTGCCAGCAGCCCACAGGCAGGGGCCTCCTACGAGCAGTACTTC
CASSPQAGASYEQYF
>TRBJ2-7|-|TRBD2|TRBV30
TGTGCCTATAGAGAGGGACTAGCGGGAGTGGGGAGGACCTACGAGCAGTACTTC
CAYREGLAGVGRTYEQYF
>TRBJ2-5|few|TRBD2|TRBV5-1
TGCGCCAGCAGCCTCTCCGGGACTAGCGGGGGGCGAGAGACCCAGTACTTC
CASSLSGTSGGRETQYF
>TRBJ2-7|few|TRBD1|TRBV5-8
TGTGCCAGCAGCTTGGCAATGGACAGGGAGGAATACGAGCAGTACTTC
CASSLAMDREEYEQYF
>TRBJ2-5|once|-|TRBV14
TGTGCCAGCAGCCGAACAGGGCCACAAGAGACCCAGTACTTC
CASSRTGPQETQYF
>TRBJ2-7|-|-|TRBV7-9
TGCGCCAGCAGCCAAGAACAAGGGGAATACGAGCAGTACTTC
CASSQEQGEYEQYF
>TRBJ2-7|-|TRBD1|TRBV4-1
TGCGCCAGCAGCCAAGAATTTAGGGGGCTTTCCTACGAGCAGTACTTC
CASSQEFRGLSYEQYF
>TRBJ2-7|-|-|TRBV19
TGTGCCAGCCAGGGGTTGTACGAGCAGTACTTC
CASQGLYEQYF
>TRBJ1-2|-|-|TRBV10-3
TGTGCCATCAGTGAGTCATCGGGACTGGATGGCTACACCTTC
CAISESSGLDGYTF
>TRBJ2-1|once|-|TRBV1
TGCACCAGCAGCCATCTCCAGGGGACTAGCGGTGGTGAGCAGTTCTTC
CTSSHLQGTSGGEQFF
>TRBJ2-7|-|TRBD2|TRBV5-4
TGTGCCAGCAGCTCCAAAACTAGCGGGGGATTAAAAGAGCAGTACTTC
CASSSKTSGGLKEQYF
>TRBJ1-4|-|-|TRBV18
TGTGCCAGCTCACTTTTAGACAGTTTTGCAACTAATGAAAAACTGTTTTTT
CASSLLDSFATNEKLFF
>TRBJ1-5|-|TRBD1|TRBV18
TGTGCCAGCTCACCACTTCGTCCCGGGACAGGTTTGGGACTTAATAGCAATCAGCCCCAGCATTTT
CASSPLRPGTGLGLNSNQPQHF
>TRBJ2-1|-|TRBD1|TRBV7-2
TGTGCCAGCAGCCGCCCGGGACAGCCGAGCTCCTACAATGAGCAGTTCTTC
CASSRPGQPSSYNEQFF
>TRBJ2-3|-|-|TRBV19
TGTGCCAGTATGATGGGGGAAGAGGACACAGATACGCAGTATTTT
CASMMGEEDTDTQYF
>TRBJ1-1|-|-|TRBV6-5
TGTGCCAGCAGTTACTACGGGAACACTGAAGCTTTCTTT
CASSYYGNTEAFF